The 26 T cell receptor beta chains presented below share a single source sample, sequenced in a study of cytomegalovirus exposure and HLA in healthy donors. The PCR used 60 Vbeta and 13 Jbeta primers. TCRdb's table, derived via immunoSEQ multiplex PCR, lists solely in-frame clones and lacks some. This sample contains over 200,000 clones. Source material: PBMCs. Receptors originate from a woman aged 25-40 years in good health and CMV-seropositive.

V gene TRBV7-8 combines with J gene TRBJ1-5; 7 bases line up with TRBD1. The V and J ends lost 1 base and 0 bases, in that order; junction bases with no gene match: 6. The CDR3 sequence is 17 residues long. CDR1 is SGHVS, CDR2 FQNEAQ, per germline. The CDR3 coding sequence is TGTGCCAGCAGCTTAGTAGGGGGCGACCTTAGCAATCAGCCCCAGCATTTT. Translating gives CASSLVGGDLSNQPQHF. Variable domain in full (rest from reference TRBV7-8 and TRBJ1-5): GAGVSQSPRYKVAKRGQDVALRCDPISGHVSLFWYQQALGQGPEFLTYFQNEAQLDKSGLPSDRFFAERPEGSVSTLKIQRTQQEDSAVYLCASSLVGGDLSNQPQHFGDGTRLSIL.

The chain recombines TRBV5-1 with TRBJ1-2; D unresolved. The ends were cut back, 4 bases at V and 4 bases at J, with 20 bases in the middle. Germline V gene sequence: CDR1 SGHRS, CDR2 YFSETQ. The CDR3 contains 16 residues. In DNA, the CDR3 is TGCGCCAGCAGCCCCTTCATGCGGGTACGATCCTATGGCTACACCTTC. Protein sequence: CASSPFMRVRSYGYTF.

This chain joins TRBV6-6 and TRBJ2-2; 9 bases are shared with TRBD1. CDR1 is MNHNY and CDR2 is SVGAGI in the germline V gene (reference sequence). The CDR3 consists of 15 residues. After removal of 10 bases from V and 7 bases from J, the junction contained 13 bases not matched to a gene. CDR3 residues: CATGNRQGVNGELFF. The DNA for the CDR3 is TGTGCCACTGGGAACAGACAGGGGGTTAACGGGGAGCTGTTTTTT.

The V call is TRBV19, the J call TRBJ1-1; D unclear. Trimming pared 0 bases from V and 7 bases from J, leaving 21 bases between. Germline V gene data show CDR1 as LNHDA and CDR2 as SQIVND (reference sequence). CDR3 size: 17 residues. CDR3 sequence reads: CASSIDRGLGATVEAFF. CDR3 sequence (DNA): TGTGCCAGTAGTATAGATCGTGGTCTGGGAGCCACCGTTGAAGCTTTCTTT.

Remarks on this clone: Other DNA sequences within the sample encode an identical CDR3. The CDR3 DNA reads as TGTGCCAGCTCACCAGGCAGGGACTACGAGCAGTACTTC. It yields the protein CASSPGRDYEQYF. The chain has TRBV18 and TRBJ2-7, with a possible D match to TRBD1 (5 bases). The CDR3 totals 13 residues. CDR1 KGHSH and CDR2 LQKENI come from the germline V gene. V lost 2 bases, J lost 3 bases, and 8 bases lay in between.

This chain links TRBV7-2 with TRBJ1-2; D unclear. Trimming cost V 3 bases and J 4 bases, with 12 bases left between them. Germline values: CDR1 SGHTA, CDR2 FQGNSA. The CDR3 covers 14 residues. In nucleotides, the CDR3 is TGTGCCAGCAGCTTCCCAGGCGTGAGCTATGGCTACACCTTC. This codes for CASSFPGVSYGYTF.

The V and J genes are TRBV6-4 and TRBJ2-5, with 13 nucleotides matching TRBD2. The assigned J gene may be wrong: the sequence end matches TRBJ2-7 better. Germline V lookup: CDR1 MRHNA, CDR2 SNTAGT. The CDR3 loop spans 19 amino acids. The CDR3, as DNA: TGTGCCAGCAGTGACTCGGATAAACTAGCGGGAGGGAGTTATTGCGAGCAGTACTTC. It codes for CASSDSDKLAGGSYCEQYF.

The V gene is TRBV19, the J gene TRBJ1-1, with TRBD1 as a possible D gene (6 bases). CDR3 length: 13 residues. V lost 9 bases and J lost 0, with 11 bases in between. Germline lookup yields CDR1 LNHDA and CDR2 SQIVND (reference sequence). CDR3 coding DNA: TGTGCCAGCCCCGGACAGATGAACACTGAAGCTTTCTTT. Translation gives CASPGQMNTEAFF.

The chain links TRBV7-9 to TRBJ2-1; perhaps TRBD2 as D (6 bases). V was pared by 4 bases and J by 5 bases, with 15 bases between. The germline V gene has CDR1 SEHNR and CDR2 FQNEAQ (reference sequence). The CDR3 covers 15 residues. The CDR3 DNA sequence: TGTGCCAGCAGCTGGGCGGGATTTAAGCACAATGAGCAGTTCTTC. As protein: CASSWAGFKHNEQFF.

The rearrangement links TRBV28 to TRBJ2-3; 10 bases fit TRBD2. The CDR3 is made up of 17 amino acids. Germline-derived CDR1 and CDR2 are MDHEN and SYDVKM. V lost 7 bases and J lost 0; bases outside the gene matches: 10. CDR3 sequence (DNA): TGTGCCAGCAACCAGCGGGAGGGCCGTCGGAGCACAGATACGCAGTATTTT. Translating it yields CASNQREGRRSTDTQYF.

The genes are TRBV15 and TRBJ1-2; D might be TRBD1 (6 bases). The CDR3 covers 17 residues. CDR1 and CDR2 from the germline V gene are LNHNV and YYDKDF (reference sequence). The V gene lost 0 bases and the J gene lost 8 bases, with 22 bases spanning the gap. CDR3 bases: TGTGCCACCAGCAGAGATCGGGCACAGGGATCCCCCGGCGGCTACACCTTC. It encodes CATSRDRAQGSPGGYTF.

The V gene is TRBV5-6, the J gene TRBJ2-2, with 10 bases identical to TRBD2. CDR3 length equals 17 residues. The germline gives CDR1 SGHDT, CDR2 YYEEEE. V shed 0 bases and J 7 bases; nucleotides not matched to a gene: 9. The CDR3 nucleotides are TGTGCCAGCAGCTTGGGGGTGAGCGGGAGGGCCGTCGGGGAGCTGTTTTTT. Its protein product is CASSLGVSGRAVGELFF.

In nucleotides, the CDR3 is TGTGCCAGCAGCTTAAACGGACAGGGGCGCTACGAGCAGTACTTC. Residues: CASSLNGQGRYEQYF. The chain is built from TRBV7-2 and TRBJ2-7; 9 nucleotides align to TRBD1. Germline V gives CDR1 SGHTA, CDR2 FQGNSA. The CDR3 covers 15 residues. V lost 2 bases to trimming and J lost 3 bases; unmatched junction nucleotides: 5.

The rearrangement joins TRBV19 to TRBJ1-2; D is uncertain. Germline CDR1 and CDR2: LNHDA and SQIVND (reference sequence). Deletions cut 3 bases from V and 4 bases from J, with 15 bases between. The CDR3 runs to 15 residues. The CDR3 bases are TGTGCCAGTAGTATTATGGGCCGAGGAGGCTATGGCTACACCTTC. This gives the protein CASSIMGRGGYGYTF. The full variable domain, completed using reference TRBV19 and TRBJ1-2, is DGGITQSPKYLFRKEGQNVTLSCEQNLNHDAMYWYRQDPGQGLRLIYYSQIVNDFQKGDIAEGYSVSREKKESFPLTVTSAQKNPTAFYLCASSIMGRGGYGYTFGSGTRLTVV.

The chain uses TRBV18 and TRBJ1-1; 7 bases are a match to TRBD1. Germline CDR1 is KGHSH and CDR2 is LQKENI. Germline trimming cut 5 bases from V and 1 base from J; bases unmatched to any gene: 4. There are 14 residues in the CDR3. The CDR3 DNA is TGTGCCAGCTCAGGCGGGACAGAGAACACTGAAGCTTTCTTT. Translating gives CASSGGTENTEAFF. Drawing the rest from reference TRBV18 and TRBJ1-1, the complete variable domain is NAGVMQNPRHLVRRRGQEARLRCSPMKGHSHVYWYRQLPEEGLKFMVYLQKENIIDESGMPKERFSAEFPKEGPSILRIQQVVRGDSAAYFCASSGGTENTEAFFGQGTRLTVV.

The J gene is TRBJ2-3, the V gene TRBV4-1, with TRBD2 as a possible D gene (7 bases). Looked up from germline, CDR1 is MGHRA and CDR2 is YSYEKL. This CDR3 region has 17 residues. Trimming left V 4 bases short and J 1 base short, with 18 bases between. For the CDR3, the DNA is TGCGCCAGCAGCCGGGGGGGCGGGGGCTTGGGCACAGATACGCAGTATTTT. Translating gives CASSRGGGGLGTDTQYF.

The chain joins TRBV15 to TRBJ1-4; D call uncertain. The length of the CDR3 is 15 residues. Trimming removed 2 bases from V and 7 bases from J, with 14 bases in between. Germline values: CDR1 LNHNV, CDR2 YYDKDF (reference sequence). CDR3 nucleotide sequence: TGTGCCACCAGCAGATCGGGAAGGTGGGGTGAAAAACTGTTTTTT. Encoded protein: CATSRSGRWGEKLFF. The whole variable domain, filled in from reference TRBV15 and TRBJ1-4, reads DAMVIQNPRYQVTQFGKPVTLSCSQTLNHNVMYWYQQKSSQAPKLLFHYYDKDFNNEADTPDNFQSRRPNTSFCFLDIRSPGLGDTAMYLCATSRSGRWGEKLFFGSGTQLSVL.

CDR3: CASTPQGGGKETQYF. The DNA for the CDR3 is TGTGCCAGCACCCCCCAAGGTGGCGGTAAAGAGACCCAGTACTTC. The rearrangement links TRBV11-2 to TRBJ2-5; D not resolved. V was clipped by 7 bases and J by 3 bases, with 18 bases between them. CDR1 and CDR2 from the germline V gene are SGHAT and FQNNGV. This CDR3 has 15 amino acids.

V and J are TRBV5-6 and TRBJ1-2; D might be TRBD1 (5 bases). CDR1 SGHDT and CDR2 YYEEEE come from the germline V gene. V lost 4 bases, J lost 4 bases, and 14 bases lay in between. This CDR3 is 14 amino acids long. CDR3 coding DNA: TGTGCCAGCAGCGAGGAACAGGAAGTCTATGGCTACACCTTC. Translated, it gives CASSEEQEVYGYTF.

This chain uses TRBV28 with TRBJ2-5, with TRBD1 matching 9 bases. Germline V lookup: CDR1 MDHEN, CDR2 SYDVKM. V shed 6 bases, J shed 0 bases, and the junction held 5 bases outside the gene matches. This CDR3 has 15 amino acids. CDR3 nucleotide sequence: TGTGCCAGCAGCGGGGACAGGGTAAACCAAGAGACCCAGTACTTC. Translation gives CASSGDRVNQETQYF. Combining the CDR3 with reference TRBV28 and TRBJ2-5 gives the whole variable domain DVKVTQSSRYLVKRTGEKVFLECVQDMDHENMFWYRQDPGLGLRLIYFSYDVKMKEKGDIPEGYSVSREKKERFSLILESASTNQTSMYLCASSGDRVNQETQYFGPGTRLLVL.

The rearrangement joins TRBV6-6 to TRBJ2-7; D is unresolved. V shed 2 bases and J shed 0 bases, with 8 bases lying between them. Germline V gene sequence: CDR1 MNHNY, CDR2 SVGAGI (reference sequence). CDR3 length: 14 amino acids. The CDR3 region is CASSYVVSSYEQYF. The CDR3 coding sequence is TGTGCCAGCAGTTACGTCGTGAGCTCCTACGAGCAGTACTTC.

This rearrangement joins TRBV11-2 to TRBJ2-4; no firm D call. Deletions cut 8 bases from V and 1 base from J, with 18 bases between. This CDR3 comprises 16 residues. Germline V CDR1 and CDR2: SGHAT, FQNNGV. Here the CDR3 reads CASGNLARSAKNIQYF. The CDR3 DNA reads TGTGCCAGCGGAAACCTCGCCAGGTCCGCCAAAAACATTCAGTACTTC.

The gene calls are TRBV7-9 and TRBJ1-2, with TRBD1 matching over 7 bases. The germline V gene has CDR1 SEHNR and CDR2 FQNEAQ (reference sequence). CDR3 length: 15 residues. V was pared by 4 bases and J by 4 bases, with 9 bases of the junction left unmatched. The CDR3 protein is CASSSTTGTAYGYTF. In DNA, the CDR3 is TGTGCCAGCAGCTCCACTACCGGGACAGCCTATGGCTACACCTTC.

V and J are TRBV19 and TRBJ1-1; no definite D call. The CDR3 is 11 residues long. Deletions cut 8 bases from V and 4 bases from J, with 8 bases between. CDR1 is LNHDA and CDR2 is SQIVND in the germline V gene (reference sequence). CDR3 nucleotides: TGTGCCAGTCGGGAGACCACTGAAGCTTTCTTT. This translates into CASRETTEAFF.

This chain connects TRBV27 to TRBJ2-5; the D gene is possibly TRBD1 (6 bases). V was clipped by 8 bases and J by 2 bases, with 18 bases between them. This CDR3 is built from 15 residues. The germline CDR1 and CDR2 sequences are MNHEY and SMNVEV (reference sequence). The CDR3 DNA is TGTGCCAGCGGGAAGGTGGACAGAAAGCAAGAGACCCAGTACTTC. Protein: CASGKVDRKQETQYF.

The J gene is TRBJ2-7, the V gene TRBV4-3, with 8 bases matching TRBD2. Per the germline V gene, CDR1 is LGHNA and CDR2 is YSLEER. Unmatched junction bases numbered 4, after V lost 0 bases and J lost 0 bases. The CDR3 covers 16 residues. The CDR3 bases are TGCGCCAGCAGCCAAGATGAAGGGACTAGCTCCTACGAGCAGTACTTC. This translates into CASSQDEGTSSYEQYF.